This entry describes one T cell receptor beta chain. Its antigen is currently not known. No qualities accompany the bases; no much larger clone lies one base away. This entry comes from a study of blood T cell repertoires in COVID-19 (dated by TCRdb to the early 2020s). Study-level background: Samples from collaborators originated in the United States, Italy and Spain and spanned both the acute and convalescent phases of COVID-19. Nearly every sample came with metadata listing a de-identified subject ID, COVID-19 status, age in years and sex. The samples were drawn from the first 160 participants of the ongoing ImmuneRACE study and from 1,254 subjects provided by 6 global collaborators. HLA class I and class II types, where available, came from metadata supplied by the sample provider rather than from assay-based typing. Subjects who had been exposed to COVID-19, were actively infected with it, or had recovered from it provided the deeply sampled blood TCRbeta repertoires that made up the dataset. The prospective study material was composed of cDNA or gDNA derived from T cells, B-cell-depleted T cells, or PBMCs. A freely available public database, intended as a resource for researchers studying the immune response to SARS-CoV-2, is where the repertoires were released.

Overall study outcomes, separate from this receptor: Clinical and demographic metadata were provided uncurated, with the amount varying by source and participant.

Whole blood was collected in K2EDTA tubes by collaborating institutions according to the institutions' own protocols. Collaborator samples were shipped for TCRbeta analysis as frozen whole blood, isolated PBMCs, or DNA extracted from either sample type. V has 0 bases trimmed and J has 0 bases trimmed; junction bases matching no gene number 2. From the germline V gene (reference sequence), CDR1 is MNHNY and CDR2 is SVGAGI. Reading from cysteine to phenylalanine, the CDR3 counts 15 amino acids. The retained sequence is limited to the CDR3, 45 bases, with the frame set at the first base. TCRbeta CDR3 regions were amplified from genomic DNA using the immunoSEQ Assay, a bias-controlled multiplex PCR. Per the source publication's procedure: The number of nucleated cells in each sample was estimated by amplification of reference gene primers within the assay. Sequence reads were collapsed and filtered to measure the absolute abundance of every unique TCRbeta CDR3 rearrangement. For each sample, productive Simpson clonality was calculated as the square root of Simpson's diversity index across productive rearrangements. TCRdb retrieved this table from immuneACCESS and kept in-frame rearrangements only. Not all clones are present; in checked studies, unresolved V genes account for under half, and no reason is known for the remainder. The DNA was the basis for D and trimming; V, J and clone size are from that table. This sample is represented by 24,000 or so clones; roughly 88% of them were singletons. The top ten hold 10% to 15% of the sample.

The chain uses TRBV6-6 and TRBJ2-7; 7 central nucleotides agree with TRBD2. The source is a woman aged 80 or over with active or convalescent COVID-19. Sequencing was done on a sample of peripheral blood. The nucleotide sequence is TGTGCCAGCAGTTACTCGAGGACTAGCTCCTACGAGCAGTACTTC. This translates into CASSYSRTSSYEQYF.